This T cell receptor beta chain originates from a study of cytomegalovirus exposure and HLA in healthy donors. On the study more broadly: Counted in an early data release were 65 million to 100 million unique TCRs from HLA-typed donors.

The PCR contained 60 Vbeta and 13 Jbeta primers. The protocol was immunoSEQ multiplex PCR, while the TCRdb copy is restricted to in-frame clones and leaves out a portion. Of 150,000 to 200,000 clones in the sample, roughly four fifths were seen once. The V and J ends lost 3 bases and 3 bases, in that order; junction bases with no gene match: 7. Germline V gene data show CDR1 as KGHSH and CDR2 as LQKENI. This CDR3 contains 15 residues. The rearrangement links TRBV18 to TRBJ1-1, with 7 bases identical to TRBD1. This TCR was sampled from a woman in her late teens or twenties in good health and CMV-seropositive. The sequenced sample was PBMCs. CDR3 DNA sequence: TGTGCCAGCTCACCGGGGACAGCCGGTCACACTGAAGCTTTCTTT. Translated, it gives CASSPGTAGHTEAFF. The full variable domain, rest sourced from reference TRBV18 and TRBJ1-1, is NAGVMQNPRHLVRRRGQEARLRCSPMKGHSHVYWYRQLPEEGLKFMVYLQKENIIDESGMPKERFSAEFPKEGPSILRIQQVVRGDSAAYFCASSPGTAGHTEAFFGQGTRLTVV.